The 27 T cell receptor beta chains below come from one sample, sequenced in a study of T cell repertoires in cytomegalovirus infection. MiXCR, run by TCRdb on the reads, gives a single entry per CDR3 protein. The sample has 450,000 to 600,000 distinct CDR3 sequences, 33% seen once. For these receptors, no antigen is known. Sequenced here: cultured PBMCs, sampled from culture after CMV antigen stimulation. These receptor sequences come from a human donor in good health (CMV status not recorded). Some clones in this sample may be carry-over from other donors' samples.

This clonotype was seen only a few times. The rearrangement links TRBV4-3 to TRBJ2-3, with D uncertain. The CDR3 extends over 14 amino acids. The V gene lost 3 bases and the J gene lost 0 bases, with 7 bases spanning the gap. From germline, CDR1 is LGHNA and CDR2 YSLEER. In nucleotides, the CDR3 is TGCGCCAGCAGCCATATCCCTAGCACAGATACGCAGTATTTT. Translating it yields CASSHIPSTDTQYF.

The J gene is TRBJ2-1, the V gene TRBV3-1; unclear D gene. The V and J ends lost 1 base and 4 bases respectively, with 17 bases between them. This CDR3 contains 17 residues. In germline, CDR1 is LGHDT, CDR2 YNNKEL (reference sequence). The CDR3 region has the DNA TGTGCCAGCAGCCAAGGGGTTGGCTTAGTAAGGTACAATGAGCAGTTCTTC. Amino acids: CASSQGVGLVRYNEQFF.

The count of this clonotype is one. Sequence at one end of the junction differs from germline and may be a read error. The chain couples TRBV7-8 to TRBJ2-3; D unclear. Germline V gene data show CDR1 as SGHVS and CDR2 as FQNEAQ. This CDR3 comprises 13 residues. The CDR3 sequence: CASSPTGSDRQYF. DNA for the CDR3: TGTGCCAGCAGTCCGACCGGGTCAGATAGGCAGTATTTT.

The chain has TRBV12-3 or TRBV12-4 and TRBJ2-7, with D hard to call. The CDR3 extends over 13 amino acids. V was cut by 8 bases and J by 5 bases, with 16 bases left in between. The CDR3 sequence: CASGSEGWHEQYF. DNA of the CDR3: TGTGCCAGCGGAAGTGAAGGGTGGCACGAGCAGTACTTC.

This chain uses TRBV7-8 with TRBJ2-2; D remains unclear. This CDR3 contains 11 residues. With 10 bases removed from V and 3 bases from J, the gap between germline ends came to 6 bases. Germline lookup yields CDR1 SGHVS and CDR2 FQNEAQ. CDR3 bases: TGTGCCACCGTAGACACCGGGGAGCTGTTTTTT. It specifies CATVDTGELFF.

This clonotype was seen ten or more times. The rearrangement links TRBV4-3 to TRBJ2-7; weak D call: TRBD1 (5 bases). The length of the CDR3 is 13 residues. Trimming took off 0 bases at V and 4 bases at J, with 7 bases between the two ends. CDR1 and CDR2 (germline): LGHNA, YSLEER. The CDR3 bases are TGCGCCAGCAGCCAAGATTCAGGGTACGAGCAGTACTTC. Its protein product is CASSQDSGYEQYF.

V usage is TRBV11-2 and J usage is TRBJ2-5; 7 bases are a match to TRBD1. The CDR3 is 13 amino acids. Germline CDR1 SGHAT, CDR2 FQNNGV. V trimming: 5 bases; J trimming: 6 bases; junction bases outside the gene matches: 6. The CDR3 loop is CASSEARGKTQYF. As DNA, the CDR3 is TGTGCCAGCAGCGAAGCCAGGGGGAAGACCCAGTACTTC. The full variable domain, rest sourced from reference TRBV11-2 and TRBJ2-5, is EAGVAQSPRYKIIEKRQSVAFWCNPISGHATLYWYQQILGQGPKLLIQFQNNGVVDDSQLPKDRFSAERLKGVDSTLKIQPAKLEDSAVYLCASSEARGKTQYFGPGTRLLVL.

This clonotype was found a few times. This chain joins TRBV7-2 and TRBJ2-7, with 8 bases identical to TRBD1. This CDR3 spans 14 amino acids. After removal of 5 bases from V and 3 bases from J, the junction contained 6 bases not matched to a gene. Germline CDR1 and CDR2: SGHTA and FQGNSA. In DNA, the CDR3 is TGTGCCAGCAGCCGGGGACAGGCCATCTACGAGCAGTACTTC. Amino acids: CASSRGQAIYEQYF.

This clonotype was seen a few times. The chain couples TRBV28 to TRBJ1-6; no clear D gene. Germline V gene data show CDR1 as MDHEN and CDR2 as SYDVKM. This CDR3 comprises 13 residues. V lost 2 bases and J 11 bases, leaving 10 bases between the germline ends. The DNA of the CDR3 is TGTGCCAGCAGTTTAATGAGGGTTCCACCCCTCCACTTT. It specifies CASSLMRVPPLHF.

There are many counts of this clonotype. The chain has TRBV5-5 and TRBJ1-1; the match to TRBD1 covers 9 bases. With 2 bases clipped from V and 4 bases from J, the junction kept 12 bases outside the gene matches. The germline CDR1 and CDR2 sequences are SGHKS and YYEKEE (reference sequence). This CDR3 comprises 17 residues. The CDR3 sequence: CASSFGPTGGASTEAFF. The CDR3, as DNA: TGTGCCAGCAGCTTTGGGCCGACAGGGGGGGCTTCCACTGAAGCTTTCTTT.

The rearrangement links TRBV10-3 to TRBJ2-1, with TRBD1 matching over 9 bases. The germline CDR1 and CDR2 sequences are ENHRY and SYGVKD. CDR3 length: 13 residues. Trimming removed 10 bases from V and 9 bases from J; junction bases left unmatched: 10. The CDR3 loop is CATGDREDAEQFF. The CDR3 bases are TGTGCCACCGGGGACAGGGAGGATGCTGAGCAGTTCTTC.

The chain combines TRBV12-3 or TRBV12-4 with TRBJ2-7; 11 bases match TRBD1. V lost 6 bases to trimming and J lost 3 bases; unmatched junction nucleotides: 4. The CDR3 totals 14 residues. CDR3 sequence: CASSRGQGDYEQYV. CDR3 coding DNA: TGTGCCAGCAGCAGGGGACAGGGGGACTACGAGCAGTACGTC.

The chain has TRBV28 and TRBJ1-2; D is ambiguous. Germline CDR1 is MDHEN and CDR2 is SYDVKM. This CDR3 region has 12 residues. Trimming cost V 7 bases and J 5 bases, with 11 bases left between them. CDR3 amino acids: CASTQAGYGYTF. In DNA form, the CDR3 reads TGTGCCAGCACCCAAGCAGGTTATGGCTACACCTTC.

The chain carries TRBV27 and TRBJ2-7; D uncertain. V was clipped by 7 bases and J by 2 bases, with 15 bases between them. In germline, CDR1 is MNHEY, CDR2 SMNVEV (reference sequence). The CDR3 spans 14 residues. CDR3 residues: CASKLGDETYEQYF. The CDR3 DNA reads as TGTGCCAGCAAGCTTGGAGACGAGACCTACGAGCAGTACTTC.

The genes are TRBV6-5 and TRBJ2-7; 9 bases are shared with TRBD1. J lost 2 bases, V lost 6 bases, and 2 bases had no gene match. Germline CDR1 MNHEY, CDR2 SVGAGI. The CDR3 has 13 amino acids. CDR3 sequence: CASRGTGTYEQYF. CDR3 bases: TGTGCCAGCAGGGGGACAGGGACCTACGAGCAGTACTTC.

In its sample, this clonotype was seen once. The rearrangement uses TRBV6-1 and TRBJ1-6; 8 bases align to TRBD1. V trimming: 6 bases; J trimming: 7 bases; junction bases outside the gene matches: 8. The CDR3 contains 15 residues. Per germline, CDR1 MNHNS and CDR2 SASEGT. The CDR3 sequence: CASRPAQGANSPLHF. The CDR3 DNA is TGTGCCAGCAGGCCGGCCCAGGGGGCCAATTCACCCCTCCACTTT.

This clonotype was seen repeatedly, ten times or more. In DNA form, the CDR3 reads TGTGCCAGCAGCTTAGCCCACGTCCCTCGGAGGAATTCACCCCTCCACTTT. Translation gives CASSLAHVPRRNSPLHF. The chain links TRBV7-2 to TRBJ1-6; D unclear. The CDR3 consists of 17 residues. Germline V gene lookup returns CDR1 SGHTA and CDR2 FQGNSA. Trimming pared 0 bases from V and 7 bases from J, leaving 16 bases between.

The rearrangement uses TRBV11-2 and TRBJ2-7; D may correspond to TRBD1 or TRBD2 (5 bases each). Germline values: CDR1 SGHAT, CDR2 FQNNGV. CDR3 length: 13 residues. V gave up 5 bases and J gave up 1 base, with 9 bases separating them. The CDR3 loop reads CASSRDPSYEQYF. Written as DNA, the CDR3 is TGTGCCAGCAGCCGGGACCCTTCCTACGAGCAGTACTTC.

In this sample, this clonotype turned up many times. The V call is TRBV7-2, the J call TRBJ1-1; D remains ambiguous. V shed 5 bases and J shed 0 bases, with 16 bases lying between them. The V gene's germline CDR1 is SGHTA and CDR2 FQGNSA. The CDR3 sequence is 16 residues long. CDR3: CASSANSPGLNTEAFF. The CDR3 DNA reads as TGTGCCAGCAGCGCCAACTCCCCGGGGTTGAACACTGAAGCTTTCTTT. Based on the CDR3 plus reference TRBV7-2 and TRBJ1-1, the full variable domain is GAGVSQSPSNKVTEKGKDVELRCDPISGHTALYWYRQSLGQGLEFLIYFQGNSAPDKSGLPSDRFSAERTGGSVSTLTIQRTQQEDSAVYLCASSANSPGLNTEAFFGQGTRLTVV.

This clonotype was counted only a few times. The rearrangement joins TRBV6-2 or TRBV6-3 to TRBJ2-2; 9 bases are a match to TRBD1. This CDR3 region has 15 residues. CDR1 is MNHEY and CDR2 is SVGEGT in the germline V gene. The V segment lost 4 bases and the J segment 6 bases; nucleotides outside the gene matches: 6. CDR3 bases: TGTGCCAGCAGTTCCTGGACAGGGGAGGCCGGGGAGCTGTTTTTT. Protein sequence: CASSSWTGEAGELFF.

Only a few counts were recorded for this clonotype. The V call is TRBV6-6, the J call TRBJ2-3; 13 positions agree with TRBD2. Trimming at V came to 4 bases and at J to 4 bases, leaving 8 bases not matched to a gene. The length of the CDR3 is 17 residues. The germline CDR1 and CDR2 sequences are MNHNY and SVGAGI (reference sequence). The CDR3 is CASSLGLAGNKADTQYF. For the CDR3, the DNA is TGTGCCAGCAGTTTGGGACTAGCGGGAAATAAAGCAGATACGCAGTATTTT.

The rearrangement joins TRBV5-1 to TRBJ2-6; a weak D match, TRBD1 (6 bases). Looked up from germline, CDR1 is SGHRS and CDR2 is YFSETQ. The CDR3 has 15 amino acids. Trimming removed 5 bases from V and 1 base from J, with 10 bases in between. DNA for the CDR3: TGCGCCAGCAGGTTAACAGGGTCTGGGGCCAACGTCCTGACTTTC. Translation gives CASRLTGSGANVLTF.

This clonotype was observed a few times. In DNA, the CDR3 is TGTGCCAGCAGCTTAGTTGGCGGGGTCGAAGCGCAGTATTTT. This translates into CASSLVGGVEAQYF. J is TRBJ2-3 and V is TRBV7-2; possibly TRBD2 for D (6 bases). CDR1 and CDR2 from the germline V gene are SGHTA and FQGNSA. This CDR3 spans 14 amino acids. Trimming shortened V by 1 base and J by 10 bases, and 15 bases separated the two germline ends. Based on the CDR3 plus reference TRBV7-2 and TRBJ2-3, the full variable domain is GAGVSQSPSNKVTEKGKDVELRCDPISGHTALYWYRQSLGQGLEFLIYFQGNSAPDKSGLPSDRFSAERTGGSVSTLTIQRTQQEDSAVYLCASSLVGGVEAQYFGPGTRLTVL.

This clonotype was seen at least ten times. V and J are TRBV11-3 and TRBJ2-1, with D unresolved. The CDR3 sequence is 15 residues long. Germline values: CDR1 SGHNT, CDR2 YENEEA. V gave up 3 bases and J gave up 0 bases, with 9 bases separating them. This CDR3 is CASSFTRSSYNEQFF. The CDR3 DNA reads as TGTGCCAGCAGCTTCACGAGGAGCTCCTACAATGAGCAGTTCTTC.

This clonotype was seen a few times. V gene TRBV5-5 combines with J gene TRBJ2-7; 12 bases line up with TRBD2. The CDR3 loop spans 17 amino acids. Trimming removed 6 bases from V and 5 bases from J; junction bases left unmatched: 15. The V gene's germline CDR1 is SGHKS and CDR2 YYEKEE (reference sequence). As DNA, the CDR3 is TGTGCCAGCACCACACTAGCGGGAGGACATCGGGGGGACGAGCAGTACTTC. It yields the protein CASTTLAGGHRGDEQYF.

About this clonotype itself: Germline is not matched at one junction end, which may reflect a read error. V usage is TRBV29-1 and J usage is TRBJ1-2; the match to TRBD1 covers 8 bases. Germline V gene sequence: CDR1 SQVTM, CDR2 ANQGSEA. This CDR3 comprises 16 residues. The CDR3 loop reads CSVEGQGNREHYGYTF. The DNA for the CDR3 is TGCAGCGTCGAAGGACAGGGAAATCGGGAGCACTATGGCTACACCTTC.

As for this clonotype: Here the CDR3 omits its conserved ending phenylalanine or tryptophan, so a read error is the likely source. In nucleotides, the CDR3 is TGTGCCAGCAGCTTACCGCAGGTATCCCCGGAGCAGTACTAC. Translating it yields CASSLPQVSPEQYY. The chain carries TRBV11-2 and TRBJ2-7, with D hard to call. Germline values: CDR1 SGHAT, CDR2 FQNNGV. Trimming took off 2 bases at V and 7 bases at J, with 15 bases between the two ends. The CDR3 totals 14 residues.